The following is a TCR beta chain sequence with its context. No antigen is known for it. Sequencing was performed with immunoSEQ multiplex PCR; in TCRdb, only in-frame clones are kept and a portion is missing. The table includes roughly 70,000 clones, 85% to 95% detected once. This entry comes from a study of cytomegalovirus exposure and HLA in healthy donors. Notes on the study in general: The listing of 150 to 200 TCR beta chains classed them as cytomegalovirus-associated.

This CDR3 comprises 14 residues. Deletions cut 1 base from V and 2 bases from J, with 9 bases between. CDR1 SEHNR and CDR2 FQNEAQ come from the germline V gene (reference sequence). This TCR was sampled from a man in his late teens or twenties in good health and CMV-seronegative. The gene calls are TRBV7-9 and TRBJ2-7, with a tentative D call TRBD2 (6 bases). The sequenced sample consisted of PBMCs. Here the CDR3 reads CASSLVGGTYEQYF. The DNA of the CDR3 is TGTGCCAGCAGCTTAGTCGGGGGAACCTACGAGCAGTACTTC.